Below, 18 T cell receptor beta chains from the same sample are listed, as sequenced in a study of cytomegalovirus exposure and HLA in healthy donors. Produced via immunoSEQ multiplex PCR; TCRdb's table is partial and in-frame only. The table lists about 330,000 clones, 87% of them singletons. The sample was PBMCs. The source is a woman in her twenties or thirties in good health and CMV-seropositive.

The chain recombines TRBV2 with TRBJ1-6, with D unclear. Germline V gene lookup returns CDR1 SNHLY and CDR2 FYNNEI. The CDR3 covers 14 residues. The V and J ends lost 6 bases and 9 bases respectively, with 15 bases between them. DNA for the CDR3: TGTGCCAGCAGCAAAGAGGTGAGGATTTCACCCCTCCACTTT. Translation: CASSKEVRISPLHF.

The J gene is TRBJ1-1, the V gene TRBV6-6; TRBD1 matches at 8 bases. The CDR3 has 11 residues. V lost 8 bases and J lost 10; bases outside the gene matches: 6. Germline V CDR1 and CDR2: MNHNY, SVGAGI (reference sequence). CDR3 sequence reads: CASQNGQGAFF. CDR3 in DNA: TGTGCCAGCCAAAACGGACAGGGAGCTTTCTTT.

The sample holds one count of this clone. The CDR3 sequence is CASLEGGQWNQPQHF. The CDR3 nucleotides are TGTGCCAGCCTGGAAGGGGGCCAGTGGAATCAGCCCCAGCATTTT. The chain is built from TRBV28 and TRBJ1-5; 7 nucleotides align to TRBD1. Trimming cost V 8 bases and J 4 bases; bases outside gene matches: 11. This CDR3 has 15 amino acids. Germline V CDR1 and CDR2: MDHEN, SYDVKM.

The V and J genes are TRBV30 and TRBJ2-3; D is possibly TRBD1 (6 bases). CDR3 size: 16 residues. From germline, CDR1 is GTSNPN and CDR2 SVGIG (reference sequence). V was trimmed by 4 bases and J by 4 bases, leaving 21 bases between them. The CDR3: CAWTQGPLHPPDTQYF. CDR3 sequence (DNA): TGTGCCTGGACCCAGGGGCCGCTTCATCCCCCAGATACGCAGTATTTT.

Regarding this clone: Distinct nucleotide sequences in the sample also encode this CDR3. This sequence joins TRBV27 and TRBJ2-7; 7 bases align to TRBD2. The germline CDR1 and CDR2 sequences are MNHEY and SMNVEV (reference sequence). Germline trimming cut 3 bases from V and 3 bases from J; bases unmatched to any gene: 2. The CDR3 has 13 amino acids. The CDR3 DNA sequence: TGTGCCAGCAGTTTTGGGGAGGGCTACGAGCAGTACTTC. Its protein product is CASSFGEGYEQYF.

In nucleotides, the CDR3 is TGTGCCTGGAGTCCCCCGGGACAACTACAAGAGACCCAGTACTTC. Its translation is CAWSPPGQLQETQYF. The chain links TRBV30 to TRBJ2-5; maybe TRBD1 (6 bases). Trimming pared 2 bases from V and 2 bases from J, leaving 15 bases between. The CDR3 loop spans 15 amino acids. Germline V gene lookup returns CDR1 GTSNPN and CDR2 SVGIG (reference sequence).

This chain links TRBV7-8 with TRBJ2-2; 10 nucleotides line up with TRBD2. Unmatched junction bases numbered 6, after V lost 1 base and J lost 4 bases. The CDR3 runs 17 residues. Germline V lookup: CDR1 SGHVS, CDR2 FQNEAQ. The CDR3 protein is CASSLDGLADLTGELFF. DNA of the CDR3: TGTGCCAGCAGCTTAGACGGACTAGCGGACCTCACCGGGGAGCTGTTTTTT.

This chain connects TRBV29-1 to TRBJ2-7; D remains ambiguous. The V end lost 4 bases, the J end lost 3 bases, and 10 bases lay between the germline ends. CDR1 and CDR2 (germline): SQVTM, ANQGSEA. This CDR3 is 12 amino acids long. CDR3 coding DNA: TGCAGCGTTGTGCAGGTTGGCTACGAGCAGTACTTC. Translated, it gives CSVVQVGYEQYF.

To note about this clone: Sequence at one end of the junction differs from germline and may be a read error. The chain has TRBV4-1 and TRBJ2-1; D gene uncertain. The CDR3 runs 14 residues. From germline, CDR1 is MGHRA and CDR2 YSYEKL. The CDR3 coding sequence is TGCGCCAGCAGTCAAGTGTACGGGTTGAATGAGCAGTTCTTC. Translating gives CASSQVYGLNEQFF.

This rearrangement joins TRBV28 to TRBJ2-5, with 7 bases lining up with TRBD2. This CDR3 region has 15 residues. CDR1 and CDR2 (germline): MDHEN, SYDVKM. V lost 3 bases and J lost 3; bases outside the gene matches: 7. The CDR3 sequence: CASSLGLRGEETQYF. The CDR3 region has the DNA TGTGCCAGCAGTTTGGGGCTACGGGGGGAAGAGACCCAGTACTTC.

This clone occurred a few times. The V and J genes are TRBV4-3 and TRBJ2-7; D call uncertain. CDR1 LGHNA and CDR2 YSLEER come from the germline V gene. The CDR3 sequence is 15 residues long. V dropped 1 base and J dropped 3 bases, with 13 bases sitting between them. CDR3 loop: CASSQGPSAFYEQYF. CDR3 in DNA: TGCGCCAGCAGCCAAGGACCGTCTGCGTTCTACGAGCAGTACTTC.

In this sample, this clone turned up many times. This chain joins TRBV15 and TRBJ1-5; D is unclear. Per germline, CDR1 LNHNV and CDR2 YYDKDF (reference sequence). CDR3 length: 14 residues. V shed 1 base and J shed 7 bases, with 11 bases lying between them. CDR3 sequence reads: CATSRGQLEQPQHF. CDR3 in DNA: TGTGCCACCAGCAGAGGACAACTCGAGCAGCCCCAGCATTTT. The full variable domain, in which reference TRBV15 and TRBJ1-5 provide the parts outside the CDR3, is DAMVIQNPRYQVTQFGKPVTLSCSQTLNHNVMYWYQQKSSQAPKLLFHYYDKDFNNEADTPDNFQSRRPNTSFCFLDIRSPGLGDTAMYLCATSRGQLEQPQHFGDGTRLSIL.

The gene calls are TRBV27 and TRBJ1-2; TRBD1 matches 7 bases. With V trimmed by 8 bases and J by 4 bases, 10 bases remained unmatched. This CDR3 is 14 amino acids long. CDR1 MNHEY and CDR2 SMNVEV come from the germline V gene (reference sequence). The CDR3 DNA sequence: TGTGCCAGCGGTAGAACAGGGGTTGGCTATGGCTACACCTTC. Protein: CASGRTGVGYGYTF.

The chain uses TRBV30 and TRBJ2-7; 9 bases line up with TRBD2. Looked up from germline, CDR1 is GTSNPN and CDR2 is SVGIG (reference sequence). The ends lost 0 bases at V and 4 bases at J; junction bases unmatched: 4. The CDR3 runs 14 residues. In DNA form, the CDR3 reads TGTGCCTGGAGTGTACTTAGCGGGAGTTACGAGCAGTACTTC. Its translation is CAWSVLSGSYEQYF.

The rearrangement uses TRBV2 and TRBJ2-6; the D is unclear. Trimming stripped 7 bases from V and 4 bases from J, with 5 bases between. The CDR3 spans 12 residues. Germline V CDR1 and CDR2: SNHLY, FYNNEI. CDR3: CASMSGANVLTF. The CDR3 DNA is TGTGCCAGCATGTCGGGGGCCAACGTCCTGACTTTC.

This sequence joins TRBV28 and TRBJ1-1; D possibly corresponds to TRBD1 (6 bases). Between the trimmed V and J ends, which lost 3 bases and 4 bases, there was a span of 15 bases. Germline CDR1 and CDR2: MDHEN and SYDVKM. This CDR3 is 15 amino acids long. The CDR3 DNA sequence: TGTGCCAGCAGTTTGGTGGGGGGCTACGGCACTGAAGCTTTCTTT. Translated, it gives CASSLVGGYGTEAFF.

This chain uses TRBV27 with TRBJ2-2; unclear D gene. Trimming pared 3 bases from V and 6 bases from J, leaving 5 bases between. The length of the CDR3 is 12 residues. Germline V CDR1 and CDR2: MNHEY, SMNVEV (reference sequence). The CDR3 DNA sequence: TGTGCCAGCAGTTTGGCCCCCGGGGAGCTGTTTTTT. This translates into CASSLAPGELFF.

This clone has only one observation. This rearrangement joins TRBV5-1 to TRBJ1-4; D is uncertain. Germline V gene sequence: CDR1 SGHRS, CDR2 YFSETQ. V was clipped by 4 bases and J by 0 bases, with 16 bases between them. The CDR3 length is 17 residues. The CDR3 DNA is TGCGCCAGCAGCCTGCACGGCATGGCGGCAACTAATGAAAAACTGTTTTTT. Protein product: CASSLHGMAATNEKLFF. The full variable domain, with the rest looked up from reference TRBV5-1 and TRBJ1-4, is KAGVTQTPRYLIKTRGQQVTLSCSPISGHRSVSWYQQTPGQGLQFLFEYFSETQRNKGNFPGRFSGRQFSNSRSEMNVSTLELGDSALYLCASSLHGMAATNEKLFFGSGTQLSVL.